The 8 T cell receptor beta chains below all came from one sample that was sequenced in a study of shared clonotypes between healthy human individuals. Naive CD8 cells lacked CD45RO, underwent positive selection for CCR7 and left out terminally differentiated effector memory CD45RA+ cells. Generated by immunoSEQ multiplex PCR, the TCRdb table keeps only in-frame clones and is missing some. The top ten hold about 1.1% of the sample, which has about 2 million clones, less than 95% seen once. The material sequenced was naive CD8+ T cells sorted from blood. The origin of the receptors is a man between 18 and 29 years old in good health.

The rearrangement links TRBV25-1 to TRBJ1-5; D not certain. The germline V and J ends were trimmed by 1 base and 8 bases, with 12 bases remaining between them. Germline V gene sequence: CDR1 MGHDK, CDR2 SYGVNS. The CDR3 totals 14 residues. The CDR3 here is CASSELGSAKPQHF. The CDR3 DNA follows: TGTGCCAGCAGTGAATTGGGGTCCGCCAAGCCCCAGCATTTT.

The V call is TRBV4-2, the J call TRBJ1-1, with D possibly being TRBD1 (5 bases). The CDR3 is 15 residues long. V gave up 6 bases and J gave up 7 bases, with 21 bases separating them. Germline V gives CDR1 LGHNA, CDR2 YNFKEQ. CDR3 loop: CASSNGGVADDEAFF. The DNA for the CDR3 is TGTGCCAGCAGTAACGGGGGGGTAGCGGACGATGAAGCTTTCTTT.

This clone was observed a single time. The V gene is TRBV4-1, the J gene TRBJ2-2; possibly TRBD1 for D (6 bases). Germline CDR1 reads MGHRA; CDR2 reads YSYEKL. V lost 0 bases and J 2 bases, leaving 13 bases between the germline ends. This CDR3 has 17 amino acids. The CDR3 coding sequence is TGCGCCAGCAGCCAAGATAAGACAGGAACCAACACCGGGGAGCTGTTTTTT. This gives the protein CASSQDKTGTNTGELFF.

J is TRBJ2-3 and V is TRBV5-1; D gene ambiguous. The germline CDR1 and CDR2 sequences are SGHRS and YFSETQ. V was shortened by 2 bases and J by 2 bases, with 3 bases between the two germline ends. The CDR3 is made up of 12 amino acids. CDR3 bases: TGCGCCAGCAGCTTCAACACAGATACGCAGTATTTT. Translating gives CASSFNTDTQYF. The whole variable domain, filled in from reference TRBV5-1 and TRBJ2-3, reads KAGVTQTPRYLIKTRGQQVTLSCSPISGHRSVSWYQQTPGQGLQFLFEYFSETQRNKGNFPGRFSGRQFSNSRSEMNVSTLELGDSALYLCASSFNTDTQYFGPGTRLTVL.

The rearrangement links TRBV30 to TRBJ2-7, with 10 bases identical to TRBD2. Germline V gene lookup returns CDR1 GTSNPN and CDR2 SVGIG (reference sequence). J lost 2 bases, V lost 3 bases, and 4 bases had no gene match. The CDR3 has 14 residues. CDR3 amino acids: CAWSGLADTYEQYF. In nucleotides, the CDR3 is TGTGCCTGGAGCGGACTAGCGGACACCTACGAGCAGTACTTC.

The chain carries TRBV5-6 and TRBJ2-7; TRBD1 matches at 8 bases. V lost 2 bases to trimming and J lost 5 bases; unmatched junction nucleotides: 6. CDR3 length equals 14 residues. The germline V gene has CDR1 SGHDT and CDR2 YYEEEE. CDR3 nucleotide sequence: TGTGCCAGCAGCTTCGACAGGGGCGTAAACGAGCAGTACTTC. This gives the protein CASSFDRGVNEQYF.

Note on this clone: The sample contains more than one DNA sequence encoding this CDR3. Written as DNA, the CDR3 is TGCGCCAGCAGTGTGGGACAGACCTACGAGCAGTACTTC. Amino acids: CASSVGQTYEQYF. V gene TRBV10-2 combines with J gene TRBJ2-7; 7 nucleotides align to TRBD1. There are 13 residues in the CDR3. In germline, CDR1 is WSHSY, CDR2 SAAADI. V gave up 4 bases and J gave up 2 bases; unmatched junction bases: 2.

This rearrangement joins TRBV28 to TRBJ2-1; TRBD1 might be the D (5 bases). The CDR3 runs to 14 residues. Germline assignment: CDR1 MDHEN and CDR2 SYDVKM. With 7 bases removed from V and 8 bases from J, the gap between germline ends came to 18 bases. CDR3 sequence reads: CASTTNWGVYEQFF. CDR3 in DNA: TGTGCCAGCACCACCAACTGGGGCGTGTATGAGCAGTTCTTC.